The 25 T cell receptor beta chains presented below share a single source sample, sequenced in a study of cytomegalovirus exposure and HLA in healthy donors. The study ran its PCR with 60 Vbeta and 13 Jbeta primers. Sequencing used immunoSEQ multiplex PCR; TCRdb keeps in-frame clones, though not all of them. The repertoire has 200,000 to 250,000 clones, roughly 70% of them found once; the top ten carry 1.5% to 2%. Sequencing was carried out using PBMCs. The receptors stem from a woman in her 30s in good health and CMV-seronegative.

V usage is TRBV7-9 and J usage is TRBJ1-1; D is uncertain. In germline, CDR1 is SEHNR, CDR2 FQNEAQ (reference sequence). This CDR3 is built from 13 residues. V was shortened by 5 bases and J by 3 bases, with 10 bases between the two germline ends. Here the CDR3 DNA reads TGTGCCAGCAGCGAACAAGGAGACACTGAAGCTTTCTTT. Translated: CASSEQGDTEAFF. The whole variable domain, filled in from reference TRBV7-9 and TRBJ1-1, reads DTGVSQNPRHKITKRGQNVTFRCDPISEHNRLYWYRQTLGQGPEFLTYFQNEAQLEKSRLLSDRFSAERPKGSFSTLEIQRTEQGDSAMYLCASSEQGDTEAFFGQGTRLTVV.

V is TRBV27 and J is TRBJ2-7; TRBD2 might be the D (6 bases). The CDR3 is 13 residues long. The germline V gene has CDR1 MNHEY and CDR2 SMNVEV (reference sequence). The V gene lost 5 bases and the J gene lost 12 bases, with 20 bases spanning the gap. The CDR3 nucleotides are TGTGCCAGCAGTCCCGCCGGGACTCCAAGTGGGTACTTC. It translates to CASSPAGTPSGYF.

The chain joins TRBV5-6 to TRBJ1-3; a weak D match, TRBD1 (5 bases). Trimming removed 0 bases at V and 1 base at J, with 11 bases between. Germline values: CDR1 SGHDT, CDR2 YYEEEE. CDR3 length: 16 amino acids. CDR3 in amino acids: CASSLASRGSGNTIYF. The CDR3 nucleotides are TGTGCCAGCAGCTTGGCCTCTCGGGGGTCTGGAAACACCATATATTTT.

With regard to this clone: A much larger clone sits a single nucleotide away, making a read error possible. The chain has TRBV5-4 and TRBJ2-5, with TRBD2 identical over 7 bases. TRBJ2-7 matches the DNA end more closely, so the J call is doubtful. Germline assignment: CDR1 SGHNT and CDR2 YYREEE (reference sequence). This CDR3 has 12 amino acids. CDR3 sequence (DNA): TGTGCCAGCAGCTGGGGGGGCTACGAGCAGTACTTC. This gives the protein CASSWGGYEQYF.

This chain connects TRBV5-4 to TRBJ2-7, with 16 bases fitting TRBD2. With 4 bases clipped from V and 4 bases from J, the junction kept 2 bases outside the gene matches. Per germline, CDR1 SGHNT and CDR2 YYREEE (reference sequence). The CDR3 loop spans 15 amino acids. CDR3 protein: CASSPGLAGGYEQYF. In DNA form, the CDR3 reads TGTGCCAGCAGCCCGGGACTAGCGGGAGGGTACGAGCAGTACTTC.

The chain recombines TRBV18 with TRBJ1-1, with D hard to call. The CDR3 has 14 amino acids. Germline V gene data show CDR1 as KGHSH and CDR2 as LQKENI. V gave up 3 bases and J gave up 3 bases, with 11 bases separating them. CDR3 sequence (DNA): TGTGCCAGCTCACCGAGGGTTTTGGACACTGAAGCTTTCTTT. Protein sequence: CASSPRVLDTEAFF.

V gene TRBV13 combines with J gene TRBJ2-2; TRBD2 matches 8 bases. This CDR3 comprises 16 residues. V dropped 4 bases and J dropped 1; count of bases not matched to a gene: 5. Germline loops: CDR1 PRHDT, CDR2 FYEKMQ (reference sequence). The CDR3 spells CASSSEGLVNTGELFF. DNA of the CDR3: TGTGCCAGCAGCTCAGAGGGACTAGTGAACACCGGGGAGCTGTTTTTT.

CDR3 in DNA: TGTGCCAGCTCACCAATGGGGAGTTTCGACAATGAGCAGTTCTTC. Translation: CASSPMGSFDNEQFF. This sequence joins TRBV18 and TRBJ2-1; the D gene is possibly TRBD2 (5 bases). The germline V and J ends were trimmed by 2 bases and 5 bases, with 13 bases remaining between them. This CDR3 is 15 amino acids long. CDR1 is KGHSH, CDR2 LQKENI, per germline. The whole variable domain, remainder taken from reference TRBV18 and TRBJ2-1, is NAGVMQNPRHLVRRRGQEARLRCSPMKGHSHVYWYRQLPEEGLKFMVYLQKENIIDESGMPKERFSAEFPKEGPSILRIQQVVRGDSAAYFCASSPMGSFDNEQFFGPGTRLTVL.

Of note for this clone: Germline and junction disagree at one end, which may indicate a read error. The V gene is TRBV7-9, the J gene TRBJ2-1; D not resolved. The CDR3 sequence is 16 residues long. Germline CDR1 and CDR2: SEHNR and FQNEAQ (reference sequence). CDR3 in amino acids: CSSRKSPSLTYNEQFF. As DNA, the CDR3 is TGTTCCAGCAGAAAGAGCCCTTCTTTAACCTACAATGAGCAGTTCTTC.

This clone was detected only a few times. This chain links TRBV7-9 with TRBJ1-2, with D uncertain. The V and J ends lost 8 bases and 8 bases respectively, with 15 bases between them. The CDR3 length is 12 residues. Germline V gene data show CDR1 as SEHNR and CDR2 as FQNEAQ (reference sequence). The CDR3 reads CASLDAFRGYTF. The CDR3 region has the DNA TGTGCCAGCTTAGATGCCTTCAGGGGCTACACCTTC.

The chain recombines TRBV6-1 with TRBJ1-3; D unclear. Trimming pared 1 base from V and 0 bases from J, leaving 10 bases between. The CDR3 runs to 16 residues. Germline lookup yields CDR1 MNHNS and CDR2 SASEGT. The CDR3 bases are TGTGCCAGCAGTGAAGAACGGGTTAACTCTGGAAACACCATATATTTT. This encodes CASSEERVNSGNTIYF.

The rearrangement uses TRBV27 and TRBJ2-3, with TRBD1 matching 8 bases. The CDR3 runs to 16 residues. The V gene end was trimmed by 5 bases and the J gene end by 6 bases; junction bases not matched to a gene: 13. Germline V gene sequence: CDR1 MNHEY, CDR2 SMNVEV (reference sequence). CDR3 amino acids: CASSPNPRQGADTQYF. The CDR3 DNA reads as TGTGCCAGCAGTCCCAACCCCCGCCAGGGGGCGGATACGCAGTATTTT.

V usage is TRBV2 and J usage is TRBJ1-1; no firm D call. Trimming removed 6 bases from V and 2 bases from J, with 16 bases in between. The CDR3 length is 15 residues. Germline V gives CDR1 SNHLY, CDR2 FYNNEI. The CDR3 DNA sequence: TGTGCCAGCAGAAACCCCCTGAAAACTAACACTGAAGCTTTCTTT. As protein: CASRNPLKTNTEAFF.

The chain combines TRBV10-1 with TRBJ1-1; unclear D gene. The CDR3 is made up of 14 amino acids. The V end was cut by 5 bases, the J end by 5 bases, with 15 bases between. Germline V lookup: CDR1 WNHNN, CDR2 SYGVQD (reference sequence). CDR3 DNA sequence: TGCGCCAGCAGTCCGGGCCCCCGGGGTACTGAAGCTTTCTTT. Encoded protein: CASSPGPRGTEAFF.

The chain uses TRBV6-6 and TRBJ2-5; TRBD2 matches 8 bases. The closer fit of TRBJ2-7 to the DNA end suggests the J call may be wrong. Germline values: CDR1 MNHNY, CDR2 SVGAGI (reference sequence). This CDR3 has 16 residues. The CDR3 here is CASSYTSSGSLNEQYF. In DNA form, the CDR3 reads TGTGCCAGCAGTTACACCTCAAGCGGGAGTCTGAACGAGCAGTACTTC.

The chain is built from TRBV18 and TRBJ2-7; D not certain. Trimming took 2 bases from V and 7 from J, leaving 9 bases between them. The germline V gene has CDR1 KGHSH and CDR2 LQKENI. The CDR3 is made up of 12 amino acids. CDR3: CASSPTLWEQYF. The CDR3 DNA sequence: TGTGCCAGCTCACCAACCCTATGGGAGCAGTACTTC.

The chain carries TRBV6-5 and TRBJ1-1; D remains ambiguous. The CDR3 loop spans 16 amino acids. V shed 0 bases and J shed 4 bases, with 15 bases lying between them. Germline CDR1 MNHEY, CDR2 SVGAGI. The CDR3, as DNA: TGTGCCAGCAGTTACTCGCCAGGAGGGAAAACCACTGAAGCTTTCTTT. Amino acid sequence: CASSYSPGGKTTEAFF.

This clone was counted a few times. The chain recombines TRBV9 with TRBJ1-6; 7 bases agree with TRBD1. The germline CDR1 and CDR2 sequences are SGDLS and YYNGEE. V lost 3 bases to trimming and J lost 10 bases; unmatched junction nucleotides: 7. The CDR3 sequence is 14 residues long. The CDR3 loop is CASSDGQEGSPLHF. In nucleotides, the CDR3 is TGTGCCAGCAGCGACGGACAGGAGGGATCACCCCTCCACTTT.

The chain carries TRBV6-5 and TRBJ2-5; TRBD1 is a possible D gene (6 bases). The CDR3 runs to 14 residues. V was trimmed by 5 bases and J by 9 bases, leaving 19 bases between them. The V gene's germline CDR1 is MNHEY and CDR2 SVGAGI. CDR3 bases: TGTGCCAGCAGTAATCAAGGACAGAGGGGGTCCCAGTACTTC. Its translation is CASSNQGQRGSQYF.

The rearrangement links TRBV5-6 to TRBJ1-1, with unresolved D. Germline V gene data show CDR1 as SGHDT and CDR2 as YYEEEE. The length of the CDR3 is 13 residues. The V end was cut by 3 bases, the J end by 4 bases, with 10 bases between. Here the CDR3 DNA reads TGTGCCAGCAGCTCAGCAGGTCGCACTGAAGCTTTCTTT. It codes for CASSSAGRTEAFF.

Only a few counts were recorded for this clone. The sample holds other DNA sequences that translate to the same CDR3. The V and J genes are TRBV18 and TRBJ2-1; D is ambiguous. V was clipped by 2 bases and J by 0 bases, with 8 bases between them. Germline V gene sequence: CDR1 KGHSH, CDR2 LQKENI. CDR3 length: 15 residues. The CDR3 DNA sequence: TGTGCCAGCTCACCAACCGATAGCTCCTACAATGAGCAGTTCTTC. It encodes CASSPTDSSYNEQFF.

This chain connects TRBV9 to TRBJ2-1; 8 bases are shared with TRBD2. The CDR3 is made up of 16 amino acids. Germline V lookup: CDR1 SGDLS, CDR2 YYNGEE. V lost 3 bases to trimming and J lost 2 bases; unmatched junction nucleotides: 7. The CDR3 DNA sequence: TGTGCCAGCAGCGACGGAGCGGGAGTACCCTACAATGAGCAGTTCTTC. The encoded protein is CASSDGAGVPYNEQFF.

V and J are TRBV19 and TRBJ2-1, with 12 bases that match TRBD2. V was pared by 3 bases and J by 4 bases, with 13 bases of the junction left unmatched. Germline-derived CDR1 and CDR2 are LNHDA and SQIVND (reference sequence). This CDR3 spans 19 amino acids. As DNA, the CDR3 is TGTGCCAGTAGTATGACCCCCCGGACTAGCGGGAAGACTTACAATGAGCAGTTCTTC. This translates into CASSMTPRTSGKTYNEQFF.

V and J are TRBV7-3 and TRBJ2-1; TRBD2 matches at 7 bases. With V trimmed by 2 bases and J by 7 bases, 11 bases remained unmatched. Germline CDR1 reads SGHTA; CDR2 reads FQGTGA. This CDR3 region has 16 residues. CDR3 residues: CASSLLGRELRNEQFF. CDR3 nucleotide sequence: TGTGCCAGCAGCTTATTGGGGCGGGAGCTTAGGAATGAGCAGTTCTTC.

This clone was counted a few times. The V gene is TRBV6-1, the J gene TRBJ1-1; no reliable D call. The V and J ends lost 6 bases and 1 base respectively, with 9 bases between them. CDR3 length equals 13 residues. The germline CDR1 and CDR2 sequences are MNHNS and SASEGT. The CDR3 sequence: CASRLRGNTEAFF. In DNA form, the CDR3 reads TGTGCCAGCAGACTTCGGGGGAACACTGAAGCTTTCTTT.